Listed below are T cell receptor beta chains from one sample, sequenced in a study of blood T cell repertoires in COVID-19. Here immunoSEQ multiplex PCR was the method, and the copy in TCRdb shows in-frame clones only, minus some. Of about 210,000 clones listed, around 83% are singletons. Sequencing was carried out using peripheral blood. All receptors come from a woman over 75 with acute or convalescent COVID-19. CDR3s include the opening cysteine and the closing phenylalanine or tryptophan. D genes are given only for firm matches. Expanded clones get a size class; other rows say once, few or many, or leave the size out.

size	V	J	D	length	CDR3	DNA
.	TRBV9	TRBJ2-2	TRBD2	16	CASSLSWEGHTGELFF	TGTGCCAGCAGCCTATCTTGGGAGGGGCACACCGGGGAGCTGTTTTTT
.	TRBV7-5	TRBJ1-6	.	16	CARSPRRTGGGSPLHF	TGTGCCAGAAGCCCCAGGAGGACAGGGGGCGGTTCACCCCTCCACTTT
.	TRBV9	TRBJ2-7	.	13	CASSVETGREQYF	TGTGCCAGCAGCGTTGAGACAGGGAGGGAGCAGTACTTC
.	TRBV6-6	TRBJ1-1	TRBD1	13	CAVQGQMNTEAFF	TGTGCCGTTCAGGGACAGATGAACACTGAAGCTTTCTTT
.	TRBV28	TRBJ1-4	.	15	CASIRGGGEDEKLFF	TGTGCCAGCATAAGAGGGGGGGGCGAAGATGAAAAACTGTTTTTT
.	TRBV7-3	TRBJ2-1	.	15	CASSLGIAIDNEQFF	TGTGCCAGCAGCTTAGGCATAGCGATAGACAATGAGCAGTTCTTC
.	TRBV19	TRBJ2-1	.	13	CASSPRLYNEQFF	TGTGCCAGTAGTCCCAGACTTTACAATGAGCAGTTCTTC
.	TRBV2	TRBJ1-4	TRBD1	13	CASSLQGNEKLFF	TGTGCCAGCTCATTACAGGGGAATGAAAAACTGTTTTTT
.	TRBV7-2	TRBJ1-6	.	15	CASTYNDSGYSPLHF	TGTGCCAGCACCTATAACGACTCCGGGTATTCACCCCTCCACTTT
.	TRBV5-1	TRBJ2-7	TRBD2	18	CASSLLGTSGFSAIEQYF	TGCGCCAGCAGCCTACTAGGGACTAGCGGGTTCTCGGCAATCGAGCAGTACTTC
.	TRBV7-7	TRBJ2-2	TRBD1	18	CASSPNLQGSRETGELFF	TGTGCTAGCAGCCCCAACCTACAGGGGTCTAGAGAAACCGGGGAGCTGTTTTTT
few	TRBV5-1	TRBJ2-7	TRBD1	16	CASSFPGQGPPYEQYF	TGCGCCAGCAGCTTCCCGGGACAGGGTCCTCCCTACGAGCAGTACTTC
.	TRBV30	TRBJ2-5	.	12	CAWNQGLETQYF	TGTGCCTGGAATCAGGGGCTTGAGACCCAGTACTTC
.	TRBV19	TRBJ1-1	TRBD1	12	CASSIGQGRAFF	TGTGCCAGTAGTATCGGACAGGGGAGGGCTTTCTTT
.	TRBV19	TRBJ1-1	.	14	CASRVVGANTEAFF	TGTGCCAGTAGGGTCGTTGGGGCGAACACTGAAGCTTTCTTT
.	TRBV10-1	TRBJ1-6	.	12	CASSRENSPLHF	TGCGCCAGCAGTCGAGAGAATTCACCCCTCCACTTT
.	TRBV5-4	TRBJ2-5	.	15	CASSLSLASWETQYF	TGTGCCAGCAGCTTGAGTCTAGCGAGTTGGGAGACCCAGTACTTC
.	TRBV18	TRBJ1-4	.	15	CASSLPSREGEKLFF	TGTGCCAGCTCACTCCCTTCGCGGGAGGGGGAAAAACTGTTTTTT
.	TRBV7-9	TRBJ2-7	.	15	CASSLAAEPFYEQYF	TGTGCCAGCAGCTTAGCAGCGGAACCGTTCTACGAGCAGTACTTC
.	TRBV5-1	TRBJ1-2	.	14	CASSLGSANYGYTF	TGCGCCAGCAGCTTGGGGTCAGCTAACTATGGCTACACCTTC
.	TRBV19	TRBJ1-5	.	14	CASSSDRPPRPQHF	TGTGCCAGCAGTTCCGACAGGCCCCCACGGCCCCAGCATTTT
.	TRBV5-5	TRBJ1-2	TRBD1	15	CASSLAGTGAYGYTF	TGTGCCAGCAGCTTGGCCGGGACAGGCGCTTATGGCTACACCTTC
.	TRBV28	TRBJ1-4	.	14	CASSRGQFGEKLFF	TGTGCCAGCAGCCGCGGCCAGTTTGGAGAAAAACTGTTTTTT
once	TRBV4-1	TRBJ2-3	.	15	CASSKTTLVTDTQYF	TGCGCCAGCAGCAAGACTACCCTAGTGACGGATACGCAGTATTTT
.	TRBV6-2/TRBV6-3	TRBJ2-1	.	14	CASSYVESYNEQFF	TGTGCCAGCAGTTACGTTGAGTCCTACAATGAGCAGTTCTTC
.	TRBV5-1	TRBJ2-2	.	14	CASIPTGNTGELFF	TGCGCCAGCATTCCGACTGGAAACACCGGGGAGCTGTTTTTT
.	TRBV27	TRBJ1-1	TRBD1	15	CASNWWDRMNTEAFF	TGTGCCAGCAATTGGTGGGACAGAATGAACACTGAAGCTTTCTTT
few	TRBV6-5	TRBJ1-5	TRBD1	15	CASSSLGTGNQPQHF	TGTGCCAGCAGTTCACTCGGGACAGGCAATCAGCCCCAGCATTTT
.	TRBV19	TRBJ1-1	.	12	CASRSWTDEAFF	TGTGCCAGTAGATCCTGGACAGATGAAGCTTTCTTT
.	TRBV5-6	TRBJ1-2	TRBD1	14	CASSFGPRGRGYTF	TGTGCCAGCAGCTTTGGTCCCAGGGGGCGAGGCTACACCTTC
few	TRBV28	TRBJ1-4	TRBD1	15	CASSAPGTGNEKLFF	TGTGCCAGCAGTGCCCCCGGGACAGGGAATGAAAAACTGTTTTTT
.	TRBV9	TRBJ2-2	TRBD1	16	CASSVFLTGVTGELFF	TGTGCCAGCAGCGTATTTCTGACAGGGGTCACCGGGGAGCTGTTTTTT
.	TRBV6-5	TRBJ1-5	.	16	CASSYRAGGRNQPQHF	TGTGCCAGCAGTTACAGGGCTGGAGGTCGCAATCAGCCCCAGCATTTT
.	TRBV3-1/TRBV3-2	TRBJ1-2	TRBD1	17	CASSHRTGALFFYGYTF	TGTGCCAGCAGCCATAGGACAGGGGCTTTGTTCTTCTATGGCTACACCTTC
few	TRBV6-2/TRBV6-3	TRBJ1-1	.	14	CASSYDRTNTEAFF	TGTGCCAGCAGTTACGACAGAACGAACACTGAAGCTTTCTTT